This T cell receptor (beta chain) was observed in a study of T-cell memory formation after mild COVID-19. Overall study results and limits: The study detected some responding clones in pre-infection memory, suggesting cross-reactive memory joined. Clones that contracted from day 15 to 85 had balanced CD4/CD8; later expanders were CD4+ biased.

Germline V gene lookup returns CDR1 MGHRA and CDR2 YSYEKL. The J segment lost 4 bases and the V segment lost 0 bases, leaving 5 bases of the junction unmatched. This CDR3 is built from 16 residues. As concerns this clonotype: What it binds is unknown.

One entry per CDR3 protein, called by TCRdb with MiXCR from the 5' RACE reads. This table holds roughly 100,000 distinct CDR3 sequences, under 15% found once. The clonotype originates from an adult woman who had mild COVID-19 (a few samples of this study predate the infection). Cell type and time point are not known. The gene calls are TRBV4-1 and TRBJ1-5; TRBD1 matches 8 bases. Sequences were obtained from PBMCs or a T cell subset sorted from them (not recorded which). The CDR3: CASSQDGTGGNQPQHF. The CDR3 nucleotides read TGCGCCAGCAGCCAAGATGGAACAGGGGGGAATCAGCCCCAGCATTTT.